This note documents a single T cell receptor (beta chain) sequence. Its antigen is not yet known. No much larger clonotype is one base removed from it; base qualities were not supplied. What this sample's time point label stands for: about 28 days (+/-7) after the second vaccine dose. AZD1222 recipients with second doses at about 4 weeks or about 12 weeks were pooled, because spike-specific TCR depth and breadth did not differ between schedules. Vaccinee samples were obtained from the UK trials COV001 and COV002, which included a single-blind randomized controlled phase 2/3 trial of AZD1222 (ChAdOx1 nCoV-19) in healthy adults. Trial participant PBMC samples were collected at day 0 and day 28 after the second dose for TCRbeta chain sequencing. The CDR3 regions of human TCRbeta chains were analyzed by immunosequencing. In the authors' own workflow: TCRs in the repertoires were matched against a reference library of SARS-CoV-2-specific TCRs that had been generated with the MIRA antigen-specificity platform. Breadth meant the fraction of unique TCRs that were SARS-CoV-2-associated, whereas depth meant the fraction of total T cells that were SARS-CoV-2-associated. Each spike-specific TCR was assigned to its reactive spike region and to a CD4 or CD8 class using the MIRA data. Log10-transformed breadth and depth values were compared by one-way ANOVA with Sidak's multiple comparisons tests. What TCRdb holds here is the immuneACCESS table cut down to in-frame rearrangements. Part of the clones is not present; checked against another copy, under half of the missing clones reflect an unresolved V gene, and the others are unexplained. V, J and clone size derive from that table, while D and trimming were established from the DNA sequence. For this sample the table gives some 25,000 clones, of which 70% to 90% were detected only once. In total, the top ten clones hold more than 7.5% of the sample.

The data belong to a study of T cell responses to AZD1222 COVID-19 vaccine (dated by TCRdb to 2020 to 2022). For the wider study: A total of 230 or so trial participants underwent TCR sequencing, of whom 207 received two doses of AZD1222 and approximately 25 received two doses of the MenACWY control vaccine. Enrollment into the trials was organized by age into subgroups of 18-55, 56-69 and 70-plus years, and those subgroups contained roughly 160, 29 and 62 TCR-sequenced participants, respectively. Study-wide findings and limitations: Because no samples from the day 14 peak response were available, repertoires could be characterized only after the peak T cell response. Participants were mostly white British and included more females than males, and it was suggested by the authors that clonal diversity may have been underestimated. Vaccine-associated CD4 TCRs spanned the whole spike protein, with dominant responses in regions 160-218 and 743-854. Conclusions about previously exposed vaccinees are limited, since just a handful of AZD1222 recipients were seropositive for SARS-CoV-2 at baseline. After two AZD1222 doses, spike-specific TCR breadth and depth were significantly higher than at day 0 and than in MenACWY recipients. The 56-69-year group was small, and its depth increase did not reach significance, likely because of low power. Epitopes outside the regions mutated in the B.1.351 and B.1.1.7 variants were reportedly recognized by nearly half of the unique spike-specific TCRs.

Trimming accounts for 3 bases at V and 4 bases at J, while the number of junction bases matched to no gene is 3. Its CDR3 holds 14 amino acids, cysteine through phenylalanine. Only the CDR3 DNA is retained, 42 bases long and in frame from the first base. CDR1 and CDR2 are drawn from the germline V gene: SGHTA, FQGTGA. The sequences come from peripheral blood, collected 28 days after the second AZD1222 dose. Rearrangement joined TRBV7-3 to TRBJ1-2, with 9 central nucleotides matching TRBD1. The sequence was obtained from an adult who received the AZD1222 COVID-19 vaccine. CDR3 reads: CASSLGQGGYGYTF. The DNA is TGTGCCAGCAGCTTGGGACAGGGTGGCTATGGCTACACCTTC.